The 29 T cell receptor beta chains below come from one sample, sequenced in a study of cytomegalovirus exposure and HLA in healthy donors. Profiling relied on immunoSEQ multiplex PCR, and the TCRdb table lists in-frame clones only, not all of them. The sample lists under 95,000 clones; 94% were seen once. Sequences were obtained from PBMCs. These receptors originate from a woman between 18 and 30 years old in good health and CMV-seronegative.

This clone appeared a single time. DNA of the CDR3: TGTGCCAGCAGCAAAACGAGGGAGTACTACGAGCAGTACTTC. Its protein is CASSKTREYYEQYF. The chain carries TRBV2 and TRBJ2-7; the D gene is possibly TRBD2 (5 bases). V was clipped by 6 bases and J by 3 bases, with 15 bases between them. The CDR3 sequence is 14 residues long. Germline V CDR1 and CDR2: SNHLY, FYNNEI. Full variable domain (remainder filled in from reference TRBV2 and TRBJ2-7): EPEVTQTPSHQVTQMGQEVILRCVPISNHLYFYWYRQILGQKVEFLVSFYNNEISEKSEIFDDQFSVERPDGSNFTLKIRSTKLEDSAMYFCASSKTREYYEQYFGPGTRLTVT.

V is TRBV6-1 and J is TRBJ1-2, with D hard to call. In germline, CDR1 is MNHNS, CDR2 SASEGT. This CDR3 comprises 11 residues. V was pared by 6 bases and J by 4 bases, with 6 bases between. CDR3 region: CASREFYGYTF. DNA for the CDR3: TGTGCCAGCAGGGAGTTCTATGGCTACACCTTC.

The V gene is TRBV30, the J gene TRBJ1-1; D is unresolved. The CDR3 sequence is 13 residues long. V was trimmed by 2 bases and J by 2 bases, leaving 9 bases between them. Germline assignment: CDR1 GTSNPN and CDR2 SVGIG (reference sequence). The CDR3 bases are TGTGCCTGGAGTCGGAGGTCAAACACTGAAGCTTTCTTT. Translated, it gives CAWSRRSNTEAFF.

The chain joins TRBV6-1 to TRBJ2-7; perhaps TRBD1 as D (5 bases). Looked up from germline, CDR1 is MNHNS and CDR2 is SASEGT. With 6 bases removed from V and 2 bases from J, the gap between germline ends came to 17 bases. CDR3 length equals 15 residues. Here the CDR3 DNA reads TGTGCCAGCAGCAACCCACCAGGGTCCGCCTACGAGCAGTACTTC. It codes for CASSNPPGSAYEQYF.

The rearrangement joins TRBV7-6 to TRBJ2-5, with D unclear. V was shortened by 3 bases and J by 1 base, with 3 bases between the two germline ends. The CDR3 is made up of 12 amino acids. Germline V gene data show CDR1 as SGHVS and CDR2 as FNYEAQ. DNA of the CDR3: TGTGCCAGCAGCTTCCTCCAAGAGACCCAGTACTTC. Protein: CASSFLQETQYF.

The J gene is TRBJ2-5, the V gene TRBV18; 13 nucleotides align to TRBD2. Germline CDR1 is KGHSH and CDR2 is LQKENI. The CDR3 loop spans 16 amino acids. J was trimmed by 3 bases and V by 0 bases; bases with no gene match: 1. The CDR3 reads CASSPPGLAGKETQYF. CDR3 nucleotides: TGTGCCAGCTCACCACCGGGACTAGCGGGAAAAGAGACCCAGTACTTC.

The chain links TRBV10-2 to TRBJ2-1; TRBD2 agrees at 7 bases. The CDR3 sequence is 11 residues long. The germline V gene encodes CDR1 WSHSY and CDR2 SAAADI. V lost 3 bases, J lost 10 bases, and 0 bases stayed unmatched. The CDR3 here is CASSDGGEQFF. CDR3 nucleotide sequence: TGCGCCAGCAGTGACGGGGGGGAGCAGTTCTTC.

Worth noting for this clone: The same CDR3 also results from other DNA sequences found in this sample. CDR3 DNA sequence: TGTGCCAGCAGCTTGAGCGGGAGGGCCTACGAGCAGTACTTC. As protein: CASSLSGRAYEQYF. The chain recombines TRBV5-4 with TRBJ2-7; 10 bases are a match to TRBD2. Trimming removed 1 base from V and 2 bases from J; junction bases left unmatched: 0. The CDR3 is 14 amino acids. Germline V gene lookup returns CDR1 SGHNT and CDR2 YYREEE (reference sequence).

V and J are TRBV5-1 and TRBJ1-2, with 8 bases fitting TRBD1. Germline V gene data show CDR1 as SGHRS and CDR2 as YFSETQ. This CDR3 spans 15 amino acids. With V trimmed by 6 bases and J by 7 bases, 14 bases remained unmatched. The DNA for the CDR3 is TGCGCCAGCACCTCTTTTGGACAGGGAGGTTTTGGCTACACCTTC. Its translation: CASTSFGQGGFGYTF.

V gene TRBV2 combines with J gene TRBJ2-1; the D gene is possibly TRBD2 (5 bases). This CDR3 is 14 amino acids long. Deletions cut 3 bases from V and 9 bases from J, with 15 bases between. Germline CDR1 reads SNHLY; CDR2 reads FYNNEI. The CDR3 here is CASSDTWGVVEQFF. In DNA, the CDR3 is TGTGCCAGCAGTGATACGTGGGGAGTGGTTGAGCAGTTCTTC.

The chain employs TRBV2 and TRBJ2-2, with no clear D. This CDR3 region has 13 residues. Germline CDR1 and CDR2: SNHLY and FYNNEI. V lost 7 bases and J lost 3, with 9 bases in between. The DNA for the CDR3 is TGTGCCAGCATCGGGTTATACACCGGGGAGCTGTTTTTT. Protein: CASIGLYTGELFF. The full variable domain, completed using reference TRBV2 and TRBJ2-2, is EPEVTQTPSHQVTQMGQEVILRCVPISNHLYFYWYRQILGQKVEFLVSFYNNEISEKSEIFDDQFSVERPDGSNFTLKIRSTKLEDSAMYFCASIGLYTGELFFGEGSRLTVL.

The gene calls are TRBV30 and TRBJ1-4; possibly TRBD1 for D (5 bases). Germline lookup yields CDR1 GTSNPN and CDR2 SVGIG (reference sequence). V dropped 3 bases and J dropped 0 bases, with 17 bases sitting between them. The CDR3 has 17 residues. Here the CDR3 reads CAWSPTSGATTNEKLFF. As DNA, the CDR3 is TGTGCCTGGAGCCCAACCTCTGGGGCGACAACTAATGAAAAACTGTTTTTT.

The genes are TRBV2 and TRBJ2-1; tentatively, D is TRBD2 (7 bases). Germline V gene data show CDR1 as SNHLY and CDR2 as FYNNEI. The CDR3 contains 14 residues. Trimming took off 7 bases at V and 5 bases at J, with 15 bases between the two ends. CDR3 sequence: CASIGGGGDNEQFF. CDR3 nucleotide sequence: TGTGCCAGCATAGGAGGGGGGGGTGACAATGAGCAGTTCTTC. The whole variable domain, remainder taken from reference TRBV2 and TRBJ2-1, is EPEVTQTPSHQVTQMGQEVILRCVPISNHLYFYWYRQILGQKVEFLVSFYNNEISEKSEIFDDQFSVERPDGSNFTLKIRSTKLEDSAMYFCASIGGGGDNEQFFGPGTRLTVL.

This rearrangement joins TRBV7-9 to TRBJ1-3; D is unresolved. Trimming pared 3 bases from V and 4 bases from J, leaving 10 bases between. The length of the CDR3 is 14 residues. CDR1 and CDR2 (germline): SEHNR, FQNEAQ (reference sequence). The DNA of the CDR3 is TGTGCCAGCAGCTTCGCTTTACGGGGAAACACCATATATTTT. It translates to CASSFALRGNTIYF.

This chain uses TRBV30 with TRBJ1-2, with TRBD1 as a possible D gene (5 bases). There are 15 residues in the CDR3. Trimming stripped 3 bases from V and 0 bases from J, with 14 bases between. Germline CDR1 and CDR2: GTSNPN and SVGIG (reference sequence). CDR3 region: CAWSAETDTNYGYTF. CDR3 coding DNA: TGTGCCTGGAGCGCAGAGACAGATACTAACTATGGCTACACCTTC.

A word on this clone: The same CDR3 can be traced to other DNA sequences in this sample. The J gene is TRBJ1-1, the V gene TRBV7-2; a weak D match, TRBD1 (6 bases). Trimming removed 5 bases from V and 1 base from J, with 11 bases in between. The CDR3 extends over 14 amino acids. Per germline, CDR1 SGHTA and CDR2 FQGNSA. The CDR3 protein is CASSLQGRNTEAFF. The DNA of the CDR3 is TGTGCCAGCAGCCTCCAGGGGAGGAACACTGAAGCTTTCTTT. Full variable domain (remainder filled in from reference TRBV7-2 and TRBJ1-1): GAGVSQSPSNKVTEKGKDVELRCDPISGHTALYWYRQSLGQGLEFLIYFQGNSAPDKSGLPSDRFSAERTGGSVSTLTIQRTQQEDSAVYLCASSLQGRNTEAFFGQGTRLTVV.

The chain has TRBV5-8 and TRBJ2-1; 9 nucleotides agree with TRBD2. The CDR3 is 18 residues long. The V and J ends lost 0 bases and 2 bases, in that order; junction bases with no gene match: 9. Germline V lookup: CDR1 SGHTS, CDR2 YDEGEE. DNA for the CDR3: TGTGCCAGCAGCTTGGAAGCTGGCGGCGGGGGGGCCTACAATGAGCAGTTCTTC. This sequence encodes CASSLEAGGGGAYNEQFF.

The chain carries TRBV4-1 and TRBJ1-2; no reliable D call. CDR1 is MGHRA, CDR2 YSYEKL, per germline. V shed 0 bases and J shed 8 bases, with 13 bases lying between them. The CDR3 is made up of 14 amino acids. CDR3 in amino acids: CASSQDVRFSGYTF. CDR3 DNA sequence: TGCGCCAGCAGCCAAGACGTGAGGTTTAGCGGCTACACCTTC.

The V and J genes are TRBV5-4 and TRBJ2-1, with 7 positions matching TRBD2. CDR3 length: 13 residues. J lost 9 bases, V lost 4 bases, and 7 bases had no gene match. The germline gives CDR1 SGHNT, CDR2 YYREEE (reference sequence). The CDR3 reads CASSLTSNGEQFF. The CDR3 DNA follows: TGTGCCAGCAGCCTGACTAGCAACGGTGAGCAGTTCTTC.

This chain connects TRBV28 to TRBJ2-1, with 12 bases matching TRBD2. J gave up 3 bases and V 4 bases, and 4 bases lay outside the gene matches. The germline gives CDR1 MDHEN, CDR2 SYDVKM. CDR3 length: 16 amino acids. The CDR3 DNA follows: TGTGCCAGCAGTTCCTCGGGACTAGCGGGCTACAATGAGCAGTTCTTC. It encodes CASSSSGLAGYNEQFF.

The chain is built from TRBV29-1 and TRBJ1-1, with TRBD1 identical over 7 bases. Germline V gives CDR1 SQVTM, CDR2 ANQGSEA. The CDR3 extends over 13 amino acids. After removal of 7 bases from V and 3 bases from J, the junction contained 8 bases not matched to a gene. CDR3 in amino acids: CSGQGMEYTEAFF. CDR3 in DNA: TGCAGCGGACAGGGCATGGAGTACACTGAAGCTTTCTTT.

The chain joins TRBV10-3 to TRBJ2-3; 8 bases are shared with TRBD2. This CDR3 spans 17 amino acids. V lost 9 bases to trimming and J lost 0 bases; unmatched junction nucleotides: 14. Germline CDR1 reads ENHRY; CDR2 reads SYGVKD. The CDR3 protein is CAISAQRGSTSTDTQYF. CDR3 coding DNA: TGTGCCATATCTGCCCAGCGGGGGTCGACTAGCACAGATACGCAGTATTTT.

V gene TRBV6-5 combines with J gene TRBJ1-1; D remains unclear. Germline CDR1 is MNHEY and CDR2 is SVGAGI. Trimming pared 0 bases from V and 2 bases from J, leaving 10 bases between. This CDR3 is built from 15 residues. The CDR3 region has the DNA TGTGCCAGCAGTTACTCGGTCGGGTCTAACACTGAAGCTTTCTTT. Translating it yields CASSYSVGSNTEAFF.

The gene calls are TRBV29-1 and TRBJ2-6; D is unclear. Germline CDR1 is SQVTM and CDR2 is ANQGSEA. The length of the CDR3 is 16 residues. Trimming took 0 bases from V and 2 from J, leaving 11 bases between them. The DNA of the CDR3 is TGCAGCGTTGAAGATCGGCGTGAGGCTGGGGCCAACGTCCTGACTTTC. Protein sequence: CSVEDRREAGANVLTF. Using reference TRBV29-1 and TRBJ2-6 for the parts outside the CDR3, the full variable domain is SAVISQKPSRDICQRGTSLTIQCQVDSQVTMMFWYRQQPGQSLTLIATANQGSEATYESGFVIDKFPISRPNLTFSTLTVSNMSPEDSSIYLCSVEDRREAGANVLTFGAGSRLTVL.

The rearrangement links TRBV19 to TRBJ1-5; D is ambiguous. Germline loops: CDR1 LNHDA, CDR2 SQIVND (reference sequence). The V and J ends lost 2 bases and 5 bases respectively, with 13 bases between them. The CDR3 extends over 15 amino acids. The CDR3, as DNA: TGTGCCAGTAGTATAAGAACTAACTGGGATCAGCCCCAGCATTTT. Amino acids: CASSIRTNWDQPQHF.

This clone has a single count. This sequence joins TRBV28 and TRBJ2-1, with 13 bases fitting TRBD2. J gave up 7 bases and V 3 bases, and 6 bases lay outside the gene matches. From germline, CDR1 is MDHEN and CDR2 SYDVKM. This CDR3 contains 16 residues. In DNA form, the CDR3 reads TGTGCCAGCAGTTTCGCACTAGCGGGAGGGCAAAATGAGCAGTTCTTC. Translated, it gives CASSFALAGGQNEQFF.

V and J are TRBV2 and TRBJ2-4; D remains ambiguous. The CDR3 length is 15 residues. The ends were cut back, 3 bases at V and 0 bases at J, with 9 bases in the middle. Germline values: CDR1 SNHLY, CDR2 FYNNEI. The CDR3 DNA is TGTGCCAGCAGTGAGACATTGCTAGCCAAAAACATTCAGTACTTC. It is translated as CASSETLLAKNIQYF.

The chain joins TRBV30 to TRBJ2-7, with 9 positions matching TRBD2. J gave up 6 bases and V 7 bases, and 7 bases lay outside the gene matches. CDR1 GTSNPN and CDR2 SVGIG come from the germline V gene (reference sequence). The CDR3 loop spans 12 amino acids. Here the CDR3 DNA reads TGTGCCTCCCTGCGGGGGGGTGGCGAGCAGTACTTC. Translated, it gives CASLRGGGEQYF. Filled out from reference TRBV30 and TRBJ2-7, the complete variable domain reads SQTIHQWPATLVQPVGSPLSLECTVEGTSNPNLYWYRQAAGRGLQLLFYSVGIGQISSEVPQNLSASRPQDRQFILSSKKLLLSDSGFYLCASLRGGGEQYFGPGTRLTVT.

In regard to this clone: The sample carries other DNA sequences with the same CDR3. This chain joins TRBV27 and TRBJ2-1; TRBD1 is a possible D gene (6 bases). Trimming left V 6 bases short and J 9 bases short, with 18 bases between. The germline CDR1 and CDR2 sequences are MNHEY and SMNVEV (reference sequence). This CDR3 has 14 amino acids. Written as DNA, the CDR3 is TGTGCCAGCAGGGGGACACTCCCTGGGGGTGAGCAGTTCTTC. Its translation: CASRGTLPGGEQFF.